Listed below are T cell receptor beta chains from one sample, sequenced in a study of T-cell reconstitution after alpha-beta-depleted transplantation in children. TCRdb reanalysed the PCR reads using MiXCR and keeps one entry per CDR3 protein. The table has just under 550,000 distinct CDR3 sequences, about a sixth seen once. Sample: PBMCs from the stem cell graft donor, taken from the stem cell graft. The source of these receptors is a human donor who donated a stem cell graft to a child with acute lymphoblastic leukemia. Both conserved end residues are part of each CDR3. The order of the fields is CDR3 protein, CDR3 DNA, clone size, D gene, V gene, J gene. The D gene is left open where the match is weak. The size entry is marked missing in some rows and otherwise reads once, few, many or a size class.

CASSFLSGSYNEQFF	TGTGCCAGCAGCTTCCTCAGCGGATCTTACAATGAGCAGTTCTTC	few	-	TRBV5-5	TRBJ2-1
CASSPGPGQVHNEQFF	TGTGCCAGCAGTCCAGGTCCGGGACAGGTCCACAATGAGCAGTTCTTC	few	TRBD1	TRBV12-3/TRBV12-4	TRBJ2-1
CASSPARDNYGYTF	TGTGCCAGCTCACCGGCCAGGGACAACTATGGCTACACCTTC	once	-	TRBV18	TRBJ1-2
CASSSPRGRIDEQYF	TGTGCCAGCAGCTCTCCCAGGGGGAGAATCGACGAGCAGTACTTC	-	TRBD1	TRBV11-2	TRBJ2-7
CSAGPDRANYGYTF	TGCAGTGCTGGCCCGGACAGAGCTAACTATGGCTACACCTTC	-	-	TRBV20-1	TRBJ1-2
CASSQEERLNYGYTF	TGTGCCAGCAGCCAAGAAGAGAGACTTAACTATGGCTACACCTTC	few	-	TRBV4-2	TRBJ1-2
CASSEQGAGETQYF	TGTGCCAGCAGCGAACAGGGGGCGGGAGAGACCCAGTACTTC	few	TRBD1	TRBV11-2	TRBJ2-5
CASSLVASGFNNEQFF	TGTGCCAGCAGCCTGGTAGCTAGCGGATTCAACAATGAGCAGTTCTTC	few	TRBD2	TRBV9	TRBJ2-1
CAISGQDALAGQYF	TGTGCCATCAGTGGGCAGGACGCCCTTGCTGGGCAGTACTTC	few	-	TRBV10-3	TRBJ2-7
CASRPPTSTDTQYF	TGCGCCAGCAGGCCCCCGACTAGCACAGATACGCAGTATTTT	few	-	TRBV5-1	TRBJ2-3
CSVPGTEAFF	TGCAGCGTGCCGGGTACTGAAGCTTTCTTT	few	-	TRBV29-1	TRBJ1-1
CSVDQMNTEAFF	TGCAGCGTTGACCAGATGAACACTGAAGCTTTCTTT	few	-	TRBV29-1	TRBJ1-1
CSAPPPGQGFYEQYF	TGCAGTGCTCCTCCCCCGGGACAGGGCTTCTACGAGCAGTACTTC	few	TRBD1	TRBV20-1	TRBJ2-7
CASSQGRTSGIYEQYF	TGCGCCAGCAGCCAAGGGAGGACTAGCGGGATCTACGAGCAGTACTTC	-	TRBD2	TRBV4-1	TRBJ2-7
CASTPRSGAYGYTF	TGTGCCAGCACTCCCAGAAGCGGGGCCTATGGCTACACCTTC	-	-	TRBV27	TRBJ1-2
CASSPGTGEGEKLFF	TGTGCCAGCAGCCCCGGCACAGGGGAAGGGGAAAAACTGTTTTTT	-	TRBD1	TRBV9	TRBJ1-4
CASTFTRTLETQYF	TGTGCCAGCACCTTTACGAGGACCTTAGAGACGCAGTATTTT	-	-	TRBV7-9	TRBJ2-3
CSVEFGDNEQFF	TGCAGCGTTGAATTCGGGGACAATGAGCAGTTCTTC	few	-	TRBV29-1	TRBJ2-1
CASSQLSGTPYEQYF	TGCGCCAGCAGCCAATTAAGCGGGACACCCTACGAGCAGTACTTC	-	-	TRBV4-1	TRBJ2-7
CASSFKSWDSSAYNEQFF	TGCGCCAGCAGCTTTAAAAGCTGGGACTCGTCGGCCTACAATGAGCAGTTCTTC	few	-	TRBV5-1	TRBJ2-1
CAWSVEGRGLYEQYF	TGTGCCTGGAGTGTGGAGGGCCGGGGCCTCTACGAGCAGTACTTC	few	-	TRBV30	TRBJ2-7
CASSGPGTAASGANVLTF	TGTGCCAGCAGCGGGCCCGGGACAGCAGCCTCTGGGGCCAACGTCCTGACTTTC	few	TRBD1	TRBV11-1	TRBJ2-6
CASSKDRANYGYTF	TGTGCCAGCAGTAAGGACAGAGCTAACTATGGCTACACCTTC	-	-	TRBV2	TRBJ1-2
CASRLHGTGARRHEQFF	TGTGCCAGCCGTTTACATGGGACAGGGGCCCGGAGGCATGAGCAGTTCTTC	-	TRBD1	TRBV28	TRBJ2-1
CASRPGGGPTEQFF	TGTGCCAGCAGACCGGGAGGGGGGCCGACGGAGCAGTTCTTC	few	TRBD2	TRBV6-1	TRBJ2-1
CASSTRQGGSYNEQFF	TGCGCCAGCAGCACCCGACAGGGGGGTTCCTACAATGAGCAGTTCTTC	few	TRBD1	TRBV5-1	TRBJ2-1
CASETRTGANYGYTF	TGTGCCAGCGAAACTAGGACAGGGGCTAACTATGGCTACACCTTC	-	TRBD1	TRBV12-3/TRBV12-4	TRBJ1-2
CSARDYEVAGAEQFF	TGCAGTGCTAGAGATTACGAAGTAGCGGGAGCGGAGCAGTTCTTC	few	TRBD2	TRBV20-1	TRBJ2-1
CASSPRDVPFIANVLTF	TGCGCCAGCAGCCCACGGGACGTCCCCTTTATAGCCAACGTCCTGACTTTC	few	-	TRBV5-1	TRBJ2-6
CASRPHVVGRGHGYTF	TGTGCCAGCCGACCTCACGTCGTGGGCAGGGGCCATGGCTACACCTTC	-	-	TRBV5-5	TRBJ1-2
CASSLGRGLAGAVEQFF	TGTGCCAGCAGCTTGGGCCGGGGACTAGCGGGAGCGGTTGAGCAGTTCTTC	few	TRBD2	TRBV5-6	TRBJ2-1
CATFLWTEETQYF	TGTGCCACTTTCCTATGGACAGAAGAGACCCAGTACTTC	-	-	TRBV7-9	TRBJ2-5
CASSLSALRLAGLAGELFF	TGTGCCAGCAGCTTATCTGCTCTGAGACTAGCGGGTTTGGCCGGGGAGCTGTTTTTT	-	TRBD2	TRBV11-1	TRBJ2-2
CASSEQGSTNEKLFF	TGTGCCAGCAGTGAACAGGGGTCAACTAATGAAAAACTGTTTTTT	-	TRBD1	TRBV12-3/TRBV12-4	TRBJ1-4
CASSFEAPYDQYF	TGCGCCAGCAGCTTCGAAGCGCCCTACGACCAGTACTTC	-	-	TRBV5-1	TRBJ2-7
CASSIWGDEREKLFF	TGTGCCAGTAGTATATGGGGAGACGAACGGGAAAAACTGTTTTTT	-	-	TRBV19	TRBJ1-4
CAISESLAGGPTDTQYF	TGTGCCATCAGTGAGTCGCTAGCGGGAGGGCCTACAGATACGCAGTATTTT	few	TRBD2	TRBV10-3	TRBJ2-3
CASTTDGELFF	TGTGCCAGTACTACTGACGGGGAGCTGTTTTTT	-	-	TRBV7-8	TRBJ2-2
CSAQGGTGYQPQHF	TGCAGTGCCCAAGGAGGGACAGGGTATCAGCCCCAGCATTTT	few	TRBD1	TRBV20-1	TRBJ1-5
CASSPRTGASNEQYF	TGTGCCAGCAGCCCCCGGACAGGGGCTAGCAACGAGCAGTACTTC	few	TRBD1	TRBV9	TRBJ2-7
CASSSPIIKAPGTGELFF	TGCGCCAGCAGCTCCCCAATCATCAAGGCCCCGGGCACCGGGGAGCTGTTTTTT	once	-	TRBV4-1	TRBJ2-2
CASSPLAETGTDTQYF	TGTGCCAGCAGTCCCCTAGCGGAGACGGGCACAGATACGCAGTATTTT	few	TRBD2	TRBV12-3/TRBV12-4	TRBJ2-3
CASSPTGNGNQPQHF	TGTGCCAGCAGTCCCACAGGGAACGGCAATCAGCCCCAGCATTTT	-	-	TRBV6-2/TRBV6-3	TRBJ1-5
CASSLSPRGVLKPNEQFF	TGTGCCAGCAGCTTGTCGCCCCGTGGGGTCTTGAAACCGAATGAGCAGTTCTTC	few	-	TRBV7-6	TRBJ2-1
CSARDRDRPYEQYF	TGCAGTGCTAGAGACCGGGACAGACCCTACGAGCAGTACTTC	-	TRBD1	TRBV20-1	TRBJ2-7
CAKSLGLAGVNEQFF	TGTGCGAAATCGCTAGGGCTAGCGGGAGTCAATGAGCAGTTCTTC	-	TRBD2	TRBV10-3	TRBJ2-1
CSELTGTGIYNEQFF	TGCAGCGAACTAACCGGGACAGGTATTTACAATGAGCAGTTCTTC	few	TRBD1	TRBV29-1	TRBJ2-1
CASSQVRGIQGGNTEAFF	TGCGCCAGCAGCCAAGTAAGGGGTATACAGGGTGGGAACACTGAAGCTTTCTTT	-	-	TRBV4-1	TRBJ1-1
CSAQGGSTDTQYF	TGCAGTGCTCAAGGAGGAAGCACAGATACGCAGTATTTT	-	-	TRBV20-1	TRBJ2-3
CASSGRDNSYEQYF	TGTGCCAGCAGCGGCCGGGACAACTCCTACGAGCAGTACTTC	-	-	TRBV9	TRBJ2-7
CASSFLGANTGELFF	TGTGCCAGCAGTTTCCTGGGTGCGAACACCGGGGAGCTGTTTTTT	few	-	TRBV12-3/TRBV12-4	TRBJ2-2
CATSTGGTEAFF	TGTGCCACCAGCACGGGTGGAACTGAAGCTTTCTTT	-	-	TRBV15	TRBJ1-1
CASSPELFYGYTF	TGTGCCAGCAGCCCCGAACTATTCTATGGCTACACCTTC	few	-	TRBV7-9	TRBJ1-2
CASSLGQVVGTEAFF	TGCGCCAGCAGCTTGGGACAGGTCGTTGGCACTGAAGCTTTCTTT	few	-	TRBV5-1	TRBJ1-1
CASSLFPGSTDTQYF	TGTGCCAGCAGTTTGTTTCCGGGTAGCACAGATACGCAGTATTTT	-	-	TRBV27	TRBJ2-3
CASSLGSWDGYTF	TGTGCCAGCAGTCTGGGCTCATGGGATGGCTACACCTTC	-	-	TRBV6-1	TRBJ1-2
CASSATGSPSYEQYF	TGTGCCAGCAGTGCGACCGGGTCTCCGTCCTACGAGCAGTACTTC	few	-	TRBV6-1	TRBJ2-7
CSARDGTSDYEQYF	TGCAGTGCTAGAGACGGGACTAGCGACTACGAGCAGTACTTC	few	TRBD2	TRBV20-1	TRBJ2-7